The source of this T cell receptor (beta chain) is a study of blood T cells in healthy people across ages (dated by TCRdb to the mid-2010s). Concerning the study at large: In model experiments, roughly one uniquely barcoded TCR beta cDNA molecule per two T cells was captured by template switching. Two additional independent replicas of 1 million unique cDNA reads from the same blood draw were analyzed for two donors (one aged 18 to 30 and one aged 80 or older). The study measured age-related changes in TCR beta repertoire diversity using deep sequencing normalized with unique cDNA molecular identifiers. To avoid experimental bias, donors of different ages were distributed randomly across sequencing lanes. The donors were split into four age groups: young (average approximately 16 years), middle-aged (39), aged (about 62) and long-lived (roughly 77).

This clonotype occurred a few times. The antigen this receptor binds is unknown. Base qualities are not at hand, and no much larger clone is one base apart. The donors were 40 or so Caucasian individuals from Russia, aged roughly 6 to 100 years, who were systemically healthy. Each donor gave ten milliliters of peripheral blood, drawn into EDTA-treated Vacutainer tubes. PBMCs were isolated by Ficoll-Paque density-gradient centrifugation, with at least 6 million obtained per sample. Trizol reagent was used to extract total RNA from the PBMCs, yielding at least 5 micrograms per sample. For every donor, an aliquot of PBMCs went through flow cytometry to measure the percentages of naive CD45RAhigh/CD27high T cells. Library prep was done by 5' RACE. A second about 7 to 12 cycle PCR used a sample-barcoded 5' primer and a J-beta primer mix. Each TCR beta cDNA molecule received a unique molecular identifier from a template-switch 5' adaptor carrying 12 random nucleotides. Each sample yielded at least 2.5 million CDR3-containing paired-end reads. The Mint cDNA synthesis kit, primed by a TRBC-specific oligonucleotide, was used to synthesize first-strand cDNA from all RNA. After uracil-DNA glycosylase treatment, a first 18-cycle PCR used universal primers M1SS and BC2_uni_R on all cDNA. For the original study's pipeline: For normalization, 1 million high-quality reads, each with a distinct molecular identifier, were randomly selected from each sample. Reads sharing molecular identifiers were discarded rather than binned into consensus sequences. MiTCR, with a Q25 quality threshold and the strictest error-elimination algorithm, was used for CDR3 identification, clonotype clustering and error correction. Lower-bound total TCR beta diversity was estimated with a nonparametric unseen species model using Euler transformation. TCRdb redid the processing of the public reads, applying fastp at Q25 and MiXCR, and retained in-frame beta chains. Each CDR3 protein appears once, grouped with its most common genes and DNA. In this record, the V and J calls reflect TCRdb's handling and not the investigators' own analysis. The sample data list around 1,800,000 distinct CDR3 sequences, and about 39% of these were observed just once. The ten top clones hold about 23% of the sample.

Measured from the cysteine to the phenylalanine, the CDR3 is 17 residues long. Of the read, only the CDR3 DNA is kept; its 51 bases are in frame from base 1. Looking up the germline V gene yields CDR1 SGHRS and CDR2 YFSETQ. Trimming removed 0 bases from V and 0 bases from J, leaving 14 bases between the germline ends. Study-wide findings and limitations: The CMV infection status of donors was not known, potentially confounding age-related changes in expanded clonotypes. Conclusive comparison of naive and antigen-experienced compartments was prevented by the profiling of bulk unsorted PBMCs. Total diversity estimates from one million sequenced T cells were considered lower bounds and underestimates. As age increased, observed TCR beta diversity per million T cells dropped in a roughly linear way, and a significant reduction was already evident by age 40. The percentage of naive T cells measured by flow cytometry correlated strongly with observed TCR beta diversity. Compared with the aged group, the long-lived group had more naive CD4+ T cells, fewer expanded clones and increased TCR diversity, a pattern suggesting age selection.

The source material was blood. The clonotype comes from a human donor in good health. Recombination linked TRBV5-1 to TRBJ2-3; there is no confident call for the D gene. This receptor has the CDR3 CASSLDPRMRSTDTQYF. The nucleotides are TGCGCCAGCAGCTTGGATCCTAGGATGAGGAGCACAGATACGCAGTATTTT. The CDR3 plus the reference TRBV5-1 and TRBJ2-3 genes for the other parts give the full variable domain: KAGVTQTPRYLIKTRGQQVTLSCSPISGHRSVSWYQQTPGQGLQFLFEYFSETQRNKGNFPGRFSGRQFSNSRSEMNVSTLELGDSALYLCASSLDPRMRSTDTQYFGPGTRLTVL.